This T cell receptor (beta chain) was captured by sequencing in a study of cytomegalovirus exposure and HLA in healthy donors. Vbeta (60) and Jbeta (13) primers were used in the PCR. In the source study's methods: Approximately 11 million of 70 million to 80 million unique TCR beta chains were shared, per a later count. The table came from immunoSEQ multiplex PCR; TCRdb's copy has only in-frame clones and leaves some out. That table gives V, J and clone size, and the DNA gave D and trimming. This sample has more than 95,000 clones, with roughly four fifths found just once. Sequenced material: PBMCs. This receptor was identified in a woman younger than 35 in good health and CMV-seronegative.

The CDR3 nucleotides are TGCGCCAGCAGCCCAGGACAGGGGATTGCTAATGAAAAACTGTTTTTT. Its protein is CASSPGQGIANEKLFF. V and J are TRBV4-1 and TRBJ1-4; 9 positions agree with TRBD1. V lost 4 bases to trimming and J lost 3 bases; unmatched junction nucleotides: 6. Looked up from germline, CDR1 is MGHRA and CDR2 is YSYEKL. This CDR3 is built from 16 residues.